The entry below gives a single TCR beta chain sequence along with its context. Antigen specificity is unknown. This CDR3 has 15 residues. Germline CDR1 and CDR2: SGHKS and YYEKEE (reference sequence). Trimming cost V 0 bases and J 3 bases, with 12 bases left between them. Generated by immunoSEQ multiplex PCR, the TCRdb table keeps only in-frame clones and is missing some. The data hold approximately 26,000 clones, with 80% observed a single time. The source of the sample is a study of PD-1 blockade in classical Hodgkin lymphoma. Overall study results and limits: Relative to healthy donors, newly diagnosed patients reportedly had lower baseline TCR diversity, which was reported as lower still in relapsed/refractory patients.

Described time point: cycle 4 day 1 (C4D1), after six to seven weeks of nivolumab. Relapses following autologous stem cell transplantation were seen in all patients, with brentuximab vedotin exposure varying. This receptor was identified in a human donor with classical Hodgkin lymphoma. The rearrangement links TRBV5-5 to TRBJ1-1; D is ambiguous. The starting material was peripheral blood mononuclear cells (PBMCs), obtained before the fourth cycle of nivolumab. The chain's CDR3 is CASSLVVGRYTEAFF. The CDR3 nucleotides are TGTGCCAGCAGCTTGGTTGTGGGGAGGTACACTGAAGCTTTCTTT.